These 18 T cell receptor beta chains were all obtained from the same sample, sequenced in a study of T cell changes during pregnancy in multiple sclerosis. TCRdb's copy holds only in-frame clones and misses some; the assay was immunoSEQ multiplex PCR. Altogether about 79,000 clones are present, over 80% being singletons, with the ten largest covering under 0.6%. The sequenced sample was CD4+ T cells from peripheral blood mononuclear cells, obtained in the second trimester of pregnancy. The receptors stem from a female donor with multiple sclerosis, enrolled in a pregnancy study.

CDR3 amino acids: CASSEGTGLEQYF. CDR3 nucleotide sequence: TGTGCCAGCAGTGAAGGTACGGGTCTTGAGCAGTACTTC. The gene calls are TRBV6-1 and TRBJ2-7; D not resolved. The CDR3 spans 13 residues. V lost 1 base, J lost 7 bases, and 11 bases lay in between. From germline, CDR1 is MNHNS and CDR2 SASEGT.

This clone was seen just once. The V call is TRBV7-9, the J call TRBJ1-2, with 10 bases identical to TRBD1. This CDR3 is built from 13 residues. The junction had 4 bases not matched to a gene; V was cut back by 5 bases and J by 7 bases. CDR1 SEHNR and CDR2 FQNEAQ come from the germline V gene (reference sequence). CDR3 sequence (DNA): TGTGCCAGCAGCCTGACAGGGGGCCTTGGCTACACCTTC. This sequence encodes CASSLTGGLGYTF.

V usage is TRBV27 and J usage is TRBJ2-7; 12 nucleotides agree with TRBD2. Germline V lookup: CDR1 MNHEY, CDR2 SMNVEV (reference sequence). V trimming: 6 bases; J trimming: 4 bases; junction bases outside the gene matches: 10. There are 16 residues in the CDR3. The CDR3 DNA reads TGTGCCAGCAGCCCCCTGCTAGCGGGGGGGAAGTACGAGCAGTACTTC. Translated: CASSPLLAGGKYEQYF.

This clone was seen just once. The chain employs TRBV7-9 and TRBJ1-1, with 7 positions matching TRBD1. In germline, CDR1 is SEHNR, CDR2 FQNEAQ (reference sequence). This CDR3 has 14 residues. Unmatched junction bases numbered 6, after V lost 2 bases and J lost 6 bases. CDR3 in amino acids: CASSLSGQIAEAFF. The DNA of the CDR3 is TGTGCCAGCAGCTTATCGGGACAGATCGCTGAAGCTTTCTTT.

The chain recombines TRBV7-2 with TRBJ2-4; 8 bases agree with TRBD2. The CDR3 is made up of 15 amino acids. The J segment lost 7 bases and the V segment lost 1 base, leaving 6 bases of the junction unmatched. CDR1 and CDR2 from the germline V gene are SGHTA and FQGNSA. CDR3 in amino acids: CASSLVASGSNIQYF. The CDR3 DNA follows: TGTGCCAGCAGCTTAGTCGCCAGCGGGAGTAACATTCAGTACTTC.

The gene calls are TRBV5-6 and TRBJ1-1, with a weak D call TRBD1 (5 bases). From germline, CDR1 is SGHDT and CDR2 YYEEEE. The CDR3 is 14 amino acids. V dropped 4 bases and J dropped 5 bases, with 15 bases sitting between them. The CDR3 nucleotides are TGTGCCAGCAGCCCAACGACAAGGGGAACTGAAGCTTTCTTT. Encoded protein: CASSPTTRGTEAFF.

The gene calls are TRBV9 and TRBJ1-3, with TRBD1 matching 7 bases. The CDR3 runs to 15 residues. V was pared by 4 bases and J by 2 bases, with 6 bases of the junction left unmatched. Looked up from germline, CDR1 is SGDLS and CDR2 is YYNGEE. CDR3 loop: CASSPLDRAGNTIYF. The CDR3 bases are TGTGCCAGCAGCCCCCTCGACAGGGCTGGAAACACCATATATTTT.

The J gene is TRBJ2-5, the V gene TRBV11-3; possible D gene TRBD1, 6 bases. V dropped 5 bases and J dropped 1 base, with 23 bases sitting between them. There are 18 residues in the CDR3. Looked up from germline, CDR1 is SGHNT and CDR2 is YENEEA. The CDR3 is CASSRPHLGAASQETQYF. The CDR3 DNA follows: TGTGCCAGCAGCCGTCCCCACCTGGGGGCAGCAAGCCAAGAGACCCAGTACTTC.

The chain couples TRBV7-8 to TRBJ2-4; possibly TRBD2 for D (5 bases). CDR3 length: 15 amino acids. Deletions cut 10 bases from V and 0 bases from J, with 16 bases between. Germline V gene lookup returns CDR1 SGHVS and CDR2 FQNEAQ. The CDR3 reads CATSLDDLAKNIQYF. DNA of the CDR3: TGTGCCACTAGCCTCGACGATCTAGCCAAAAACATTCAGTACTTC.

The CDR3 spells CASSRDRAIKNTEAFF. CDR3 DNA: TGTGCCAGCTCACGGGACAGGGCGATCAAGAACACTGAAGCTTTCTTT. The J gene is TRBJ1-1, the V gene TRBV18, with 9 bases fitting TRBD1. J gave up 1 base and V 4 bases, and 7 bases lay outside the gene matches. Germline lookup yields CDR1 KGHSH and CDR2 LQKENI. This CDR3 contains 16 residues.

The chain employs TRBV28 and TRBJ2-1, with a weak D call TRBD2 (5 bases). This CDR3 contains 12 residues. Germline V lookup: CDR1 MDHEN, CDR2 SYDVKM. Trimming pared 5 bases from V and 10 bases from J, leaving 12 bases between. The CDR3 loop is CASSPGIREQFF. The DNA of the CDR3 is TGTGCCAGCAGTCCCGGGATTCGGGAGCAGTTCTTC. Full variable domain (rest looked up from reference TRBV28 and TRBJ2-1): DVKVTQSSRYLVKRTGEKVFLECVQDMDHENMFWYRQDPGLGLRLIYFSYDVKMKEKGDIPEGYSVSREKKERFSLILESASTNQTSMYLCASSPGIREQFFGPGTRLTVL.

The V and J genes are TRBV28 and TRBJ1-6; tentative D call: TRBD1 (6 bases). V lost 1 base, J lost 6 bases, and 10 bases lay in between. This CDR3 comprises 15 residues. In germline, CDR1 is MDHEN, CDR2 SYDVKM. The DNA for the CDR3 is TGTGCCAGCAGTTTATACAGGGAGGGTAATTCACCCCTCCACTTT. It is translated as CASSLYREGNSPLHF.

The rearrangement uses TRBV6-5 and TRBJ2-1; D perhaps matches TRBD2 (5 bases). The CDR3 is 13 residues long. Germline loops: CDR1 MNHEY, CDR2 SVGAGI. V was clipped by 2 bases and J by 9 bases, with 11 bases between them. CDR3: CASSYRSRGEQFF. CDR3 in DNA: TGTGCCAGCAGTTACAGGAGCCGGGGTGAGCAGTTCTTC.

In DNA form, the CDR3 reads TGTGCCAGCAGCGTATCACCGGGACAGGGGACCCACGAGCAGTACTTC. Translated, it gives CASSVSPGQGTHEQYF. The V gene is TRBV9, the J gene TRBJ2-7, with 10 bases lining up with TRBD1. Germline CDR1 and CDR2: SGDLS and YYNGEE. V shed 1 base, J shed 5 bases, and the junction held 9 bases outside the gene matches. The CDR3 consists of 16 residues.

This clone has a single count. Here the CDR3 reads CASSLTGQGSYEQYF. CDR3 DNA sequence: TGTGCCAGCAGCTTAACCGGGCAGGGATCCTACGAGCAGTACTTC. The chain uses TRBV5-5 and TRBJ2-7, with a tentative D call TRBD1 (5 bases). V was shortened by 2 bases and J by 1 base, with 13 bases between the two germline ends. The CDR3 loop spans 15 amino acids. Per the germline V gene, CDR1 is SGHKS and CDR2 is YYEKEE (reference sequence). Based on the CDR3 plus reference TRBV5-5 and TRBJ2-7, the full variable domain is DAGVTQSPTHLIKTRGQQVTLRCSPISGHKSVSWYQQVLGQGPQFIFQYYEKEERGRGNFPDRFSARQFPNYSSELNVNALLLGDSALYLCASSLTGQGSYEQYFGPGTRLTVT.

This rearrangement joins TRBV9 to TRBJ1-5; no clear D gene. Germline CDR1 SGDLS, CDR2 YYNGEE. V was shortened by 0 bases and J by 7 bases, with 8 bases between the two germline ends. The CDR3 has 13 amino acids. The DNA for the CDR3 is TGTGCCAGCAGCGTAGATTTGGAGCAGCCCCAGCATTTT. Translation gives CASSVDLEQPQHF.

V is TRBV10-3 and J is TRBJ2-5, with D possibly TRBD2 on 5 matching bases. The germline V and J ends were trimmed by 8 bases and 2 bases, with 6 bases remaining between them. Germline CDR1 ENHRY, CDR2 SYGVKD. This CDR3 spans 11 amino acids. CDR3 amino acids: CAIGRQETQYF. CDR3 bases: TGTGCCATCGGGAGACAAGAGACCCAGTACTTC.

The chain recombines TRBV7-7 with TRBJ2-3; 8 bases are a match to TRBD2. Trimming cost V 3 bases and J 6 bases; bases outside gene matches: 8. Germline loops: CDR1 SSHAT, CDR2 FNYEAQ (reference sequence). The CDR3 spans 15 residues. The DNA for the CDR3 is TGTGCCAGCAGCTTGGGAACCGGGGGGGCGGATACGCAGTATTTT. Encoded protein: CASSLGTGGADTQYF. Filled out from reference TRBV7-7 and TRBJ2-3, the complete variable domain reads GAGVSQSPRYKVTKRGQDVTLRCDPISSHATLYWYQQALGQGPEFLTYFNYEAQPDKSGLPSDRFSAERPEGSISTLTIQRTEQRDSAMYRCASSLGTGGADTQYFGPGTRLTVL.